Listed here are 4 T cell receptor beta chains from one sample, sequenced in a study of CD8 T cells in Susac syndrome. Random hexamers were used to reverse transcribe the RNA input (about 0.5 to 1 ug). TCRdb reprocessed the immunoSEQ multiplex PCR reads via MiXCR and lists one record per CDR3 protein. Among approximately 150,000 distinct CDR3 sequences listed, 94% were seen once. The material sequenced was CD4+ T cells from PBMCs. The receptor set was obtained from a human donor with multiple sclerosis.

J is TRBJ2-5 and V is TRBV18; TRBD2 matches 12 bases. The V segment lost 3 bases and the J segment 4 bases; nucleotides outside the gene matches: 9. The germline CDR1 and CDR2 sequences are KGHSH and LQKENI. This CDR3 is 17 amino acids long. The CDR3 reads CASSPRTSGVTTETQYF. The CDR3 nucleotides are TGTGCCAGCTCACCCCGGACTAGCGGGGTCACCACAGAGACCCAGTACTTC.

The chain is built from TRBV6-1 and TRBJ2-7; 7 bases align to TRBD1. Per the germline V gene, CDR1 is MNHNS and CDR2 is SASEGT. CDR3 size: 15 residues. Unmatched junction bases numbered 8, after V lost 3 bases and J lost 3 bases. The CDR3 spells CASSDLDRVNYEQYF. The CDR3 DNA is TGTGCCAGCAGTGACCTTGACAGGGTTAACTACGAGCAGTACTTC.

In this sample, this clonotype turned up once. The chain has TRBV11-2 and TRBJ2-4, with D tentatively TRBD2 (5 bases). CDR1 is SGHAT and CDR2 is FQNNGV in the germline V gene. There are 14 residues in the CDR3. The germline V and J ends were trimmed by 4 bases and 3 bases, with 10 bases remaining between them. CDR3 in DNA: TGTGCCAGCAGCTCGCTAGCCGGCAAAAACATTCAGTACTTC. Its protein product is CASSSLAGKNIQYF. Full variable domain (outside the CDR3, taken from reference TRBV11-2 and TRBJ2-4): EAGVAQSPRYKIIEKRQSVAFWCNPISGHATLYWYQQILGQGPKLLIQFQNNGVVDDSQLPKDRFSAERLKGVDSTLKIQPAKLEDSAVYLCASSSLAGKNIQYFGAGTRLSVL.

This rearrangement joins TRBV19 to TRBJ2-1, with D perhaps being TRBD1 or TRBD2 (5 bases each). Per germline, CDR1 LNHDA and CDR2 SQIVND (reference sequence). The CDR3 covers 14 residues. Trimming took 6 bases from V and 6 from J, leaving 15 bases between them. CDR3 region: CASSLGTTSNEQFF. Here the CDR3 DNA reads TGTGCCAGTAGCCTTGGGACCACGAGCAATGAGCAGTTCTTC.